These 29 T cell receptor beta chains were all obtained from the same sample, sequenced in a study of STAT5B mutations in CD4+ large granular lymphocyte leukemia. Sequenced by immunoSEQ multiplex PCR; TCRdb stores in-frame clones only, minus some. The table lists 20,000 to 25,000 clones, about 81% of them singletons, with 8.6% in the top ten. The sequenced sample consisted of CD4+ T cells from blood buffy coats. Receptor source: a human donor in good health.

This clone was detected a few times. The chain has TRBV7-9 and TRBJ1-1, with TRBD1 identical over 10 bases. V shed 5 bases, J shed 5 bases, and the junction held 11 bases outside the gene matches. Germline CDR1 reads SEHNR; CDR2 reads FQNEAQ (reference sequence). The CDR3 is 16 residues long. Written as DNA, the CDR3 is TGTGCCAGCAGCCGGACCCCAGGGACAGGGGAGACTGAAGCTTTCTTT. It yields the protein CASSRTPGTGETEAFF.

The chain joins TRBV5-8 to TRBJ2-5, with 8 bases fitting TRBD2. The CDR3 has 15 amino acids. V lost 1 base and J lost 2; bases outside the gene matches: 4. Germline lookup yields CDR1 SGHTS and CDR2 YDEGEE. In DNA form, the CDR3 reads TGTGCCAGCAGCTTGCGGGGGGGGGAACAAGAGACCCAGTACTTC. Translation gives CASSLRGGEQETQYF.

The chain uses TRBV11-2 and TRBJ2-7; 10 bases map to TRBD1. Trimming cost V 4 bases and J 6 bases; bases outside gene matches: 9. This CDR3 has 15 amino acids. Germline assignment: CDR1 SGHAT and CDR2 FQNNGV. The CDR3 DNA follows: TGTGCCAGCAGCTCTAACGGACAGGGGGGTCGCGAGCAGTACTTC. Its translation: CASSSNGQGGREQYF.

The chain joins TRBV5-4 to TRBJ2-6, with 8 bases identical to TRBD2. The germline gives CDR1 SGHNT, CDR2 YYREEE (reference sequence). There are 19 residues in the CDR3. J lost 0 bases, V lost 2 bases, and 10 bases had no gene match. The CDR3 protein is CASSFFLLADLSGANVLTF. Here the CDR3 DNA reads TGTGCCAGCAGCTTTTTCTTACTAGCGGACCTCTCTGGGGCCAACGTCCTGACTTTC.

CDR3 sequence (DNA): TGTGCCAGCAGCGCGGGACGGAGCACAGATACGCAGTATTTT. Amino acids: CASSAGRSTDTQYF. The gene calls are TRBV2 and TRBJ2-3, with a weak D call TRBD2 (6 bases). V lost 6 bases, J lost 0 bases, and 10 bases lay in between. The CDR3 loop spans 14 amino acids. CDR1 SNHLY and CDR2 FYNNEI come from the germline V gene.

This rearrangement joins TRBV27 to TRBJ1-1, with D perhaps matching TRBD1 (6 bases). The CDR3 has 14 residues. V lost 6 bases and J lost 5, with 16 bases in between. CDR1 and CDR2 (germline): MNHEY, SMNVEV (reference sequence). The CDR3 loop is CASSMDRWGTEAFF. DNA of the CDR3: TGTGCCAGCAGCATGGACAGATGGGGGACTGAAGCTTTCTTT.

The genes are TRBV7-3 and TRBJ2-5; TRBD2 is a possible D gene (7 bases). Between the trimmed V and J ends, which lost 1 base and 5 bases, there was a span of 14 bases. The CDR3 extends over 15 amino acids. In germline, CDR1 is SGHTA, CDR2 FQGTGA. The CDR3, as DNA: TGTGCCAGCAGCTTAAGCGGGGGCCCTTGGGAGACCCAGTACTTC. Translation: CASSLSGGPWETQYF.

CDR3 in amino acids: CATSRGLGGRDQETQYF. For the CDR3, the DNA is TGTGCCACCAGCAGAGGGCTCGGGGGCCGTGACCAAGAGACCCAGTACTTC. J is TRBJ2-5 and V is TRBV15; D possibly uses TRBD1 or TRBD2 (6 bases each). V lost 1 base and J lost 0, with 15 bases in between. This CDR3 region has 17 residues. The germline CDR1 and CDR2 sequences are LNHNV and YYDKDF (reference sequence).

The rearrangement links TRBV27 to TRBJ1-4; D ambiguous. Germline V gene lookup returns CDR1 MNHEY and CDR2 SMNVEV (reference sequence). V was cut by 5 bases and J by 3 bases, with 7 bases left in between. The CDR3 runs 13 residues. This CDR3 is CASSKLANEKLFF. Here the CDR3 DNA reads TGTGCCAGCAGTAAACTTGCTAATGAAAAACTGTTTTTT. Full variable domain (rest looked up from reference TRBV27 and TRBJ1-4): EAQVTQNPRYLITVTGKKLTVTCSQNMNHEYMSWYRQDPGLGLRQIYYSMNVEVTDKGDVPEGYKVSRKEKRNFPLILESPSPNQTSLYFCASSKLANEKLFFGSGTQLSVL.

The CDR3 DNA reads TGCGCCAGCAGCTCCAGGACAGGGCTCTTTGATGAGCAGTTCTTC. This codes for CASSSRTGLFDEQFF. The chain couples TRBV5-1 to TRBJ2-1; 8 bases align to TRBD1. Germline CDR1 is SGHRS and CDR2 is YFSETQ. CDR3 length: 15 residues. J lost 8 bases, V lost 3 bases, and 10 bases had no gene match.

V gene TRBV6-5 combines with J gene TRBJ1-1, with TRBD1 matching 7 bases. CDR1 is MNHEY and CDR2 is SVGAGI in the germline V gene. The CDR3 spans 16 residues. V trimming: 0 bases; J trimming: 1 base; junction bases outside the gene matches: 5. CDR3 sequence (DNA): TGTGCCAGCAGTTACTCTAGTGACAGGGCGAACACTGAAGCTTTCTTT. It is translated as CASSYSSDRANTEAFF.

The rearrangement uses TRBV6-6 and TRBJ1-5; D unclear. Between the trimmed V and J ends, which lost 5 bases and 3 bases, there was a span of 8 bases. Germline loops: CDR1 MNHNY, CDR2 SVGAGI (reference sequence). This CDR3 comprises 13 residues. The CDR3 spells CASSTRTNQPQHF. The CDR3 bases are TGTGCCAGCAGTACTCGAACCAATCAGCCCCAGCATTTT.

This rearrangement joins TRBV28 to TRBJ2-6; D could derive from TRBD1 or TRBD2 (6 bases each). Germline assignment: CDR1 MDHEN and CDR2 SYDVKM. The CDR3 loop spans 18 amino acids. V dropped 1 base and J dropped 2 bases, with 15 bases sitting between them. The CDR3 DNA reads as TGTGCCAGCAGTTTATACGGTAGGGGGGCGGCTGGGGCCAACGTCCTGACTTTC. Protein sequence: CASSLYGRGAAGANVLTF.

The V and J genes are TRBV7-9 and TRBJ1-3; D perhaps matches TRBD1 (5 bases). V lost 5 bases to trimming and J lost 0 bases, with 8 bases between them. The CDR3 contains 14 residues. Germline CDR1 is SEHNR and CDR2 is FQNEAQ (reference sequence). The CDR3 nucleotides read TGTGCCAGCAGCCACAGGATCTCTGGAAACACCATATATTTT. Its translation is CASSHRISGNTIYF.

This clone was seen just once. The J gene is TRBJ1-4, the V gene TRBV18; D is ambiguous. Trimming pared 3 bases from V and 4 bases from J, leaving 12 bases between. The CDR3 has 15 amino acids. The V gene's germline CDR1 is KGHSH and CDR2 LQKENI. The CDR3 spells CASSPSTGLNEKLFF. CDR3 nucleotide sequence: TGTGCCAGCTCACCTTCCACCGGTCTTAATGAAAAACTGTTTTTT.

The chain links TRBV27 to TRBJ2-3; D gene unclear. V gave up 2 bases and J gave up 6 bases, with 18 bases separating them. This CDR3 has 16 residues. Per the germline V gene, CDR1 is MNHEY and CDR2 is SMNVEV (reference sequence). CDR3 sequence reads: CASSLRRAFKEDTQYF. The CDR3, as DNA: TGTGCCAGCAGTTTACGACGAGCCTTTAAGGAGGATACGCAGTATTTT.

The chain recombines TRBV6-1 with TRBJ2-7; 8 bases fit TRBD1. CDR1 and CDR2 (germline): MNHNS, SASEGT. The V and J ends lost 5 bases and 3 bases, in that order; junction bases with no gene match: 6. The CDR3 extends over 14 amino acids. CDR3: CASSLPGQDYEQYF. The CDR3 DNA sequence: TGTGCCAGCAGTCTTCCGGGACAGGACTACGAGCAGTACTTC.

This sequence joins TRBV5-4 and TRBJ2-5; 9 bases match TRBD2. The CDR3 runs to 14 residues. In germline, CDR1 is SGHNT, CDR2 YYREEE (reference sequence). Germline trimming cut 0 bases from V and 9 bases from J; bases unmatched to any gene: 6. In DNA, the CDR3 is TGTGCCAGCAGCTTGGGCGGGGGGGCCGGTGCCCAGTACTTC. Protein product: CASSLGGGAGAQYF. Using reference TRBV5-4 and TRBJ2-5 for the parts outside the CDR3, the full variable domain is ETGVTQSPTHLIKTRGQQVTLRCSSQSGHNTVSWYQQALGQGPQFIFQYYREEENGRGNFPPRFSGLQFPNYSSELNVNALELDDSALYLCASSLGGGAGAQYFGPGTRLLVL.

CDR3 bases: TGTGCCAGCAGTTACTCGAAGTCGCAGCCCTCCCTCCACTTT. This gives the protein CASSYSKSQPSLHF. The gene calls are TRBV6-5 and TRBJ1-6; D gene unclear. The CDR3 covers 14 residues. The ends were cut back, 0 bases at V and 14 bases at J, with 14 bases in the middle. Per germline, CDR1 MNHEY and CDR2 SVGAGI.

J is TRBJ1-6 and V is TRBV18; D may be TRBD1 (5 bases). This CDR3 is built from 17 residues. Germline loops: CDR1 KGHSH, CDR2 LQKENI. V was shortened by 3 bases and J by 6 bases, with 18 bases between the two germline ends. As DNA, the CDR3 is TGTGCCAGCTCACCGCGACAGAGACAAAGCAGTAATTCACCCCTCCACTTT. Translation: CASSPRQRQSSNSPLHF. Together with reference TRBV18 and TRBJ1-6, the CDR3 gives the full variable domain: NAGVMQNPRHLVRRRGQEARLRCSPMKGHSHVYWYRQLPEEGLKFMVYLQKENIIDESGMPKERFSAEFPKEGPSILRIQQVVRGDSAAYFCASSPRQRQSSNSPLHFGNGTRLTVT.

The CDR3 sequence: CASSGDRGRGGANVLTF. As DNA, the CDR3 is TGTGCCAGCAGTGGGGACAGGGGGCGCGGAGGGGCCAACGTCCTGACTTTC. This sequence joins TRBV9 and TRBJ2-6, with 12 bases lining up with TRBD1. Germline CDR1 and CDR2: SGDLS and YYNGEE. The V and J ends lost 5 bases and 4 bases, in that order; junction bases with no gene match: 7. The CDR3 sequence is 17 residues long.

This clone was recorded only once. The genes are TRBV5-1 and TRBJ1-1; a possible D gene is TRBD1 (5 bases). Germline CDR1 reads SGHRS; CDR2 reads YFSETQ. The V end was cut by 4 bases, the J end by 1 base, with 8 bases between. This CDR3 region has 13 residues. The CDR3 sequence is CASSGDGNTEAFF. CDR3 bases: TGCGCCAGCAGCGGGGACGGGAACACTGAAGCTTTCTTT.

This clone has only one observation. In DNA form, the CDR3 reads TGCGCCAGCAGCTTGATACCGGGGTCTAGCACAGATACGCAGTATTTT. It translates to CASSLIPGSSTDTQYF. This chain connects TRBV5-1 to TRBJ2-3; the D gene is possibly TRBD2 (5 bases). The germline CDR1 and CDR2 sequences are SGHRS and YFSETQ. This CDR3 has 16 amino acids. V lost 1 base to trimming and J lost 0 bases, with 12 bases between them.

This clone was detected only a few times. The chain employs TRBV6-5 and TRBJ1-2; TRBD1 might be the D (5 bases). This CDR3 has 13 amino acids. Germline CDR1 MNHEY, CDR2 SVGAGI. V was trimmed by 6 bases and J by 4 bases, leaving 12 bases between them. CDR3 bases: TGTGCCAGCAGGAGGGACCCAACCTATGGCTACACCTTC. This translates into CASRRDPTYGYTF.

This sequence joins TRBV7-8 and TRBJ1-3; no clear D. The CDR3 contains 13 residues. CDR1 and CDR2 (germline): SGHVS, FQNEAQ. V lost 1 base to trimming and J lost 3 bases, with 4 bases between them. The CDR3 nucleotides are TGTGCCAGCAGCTTAGATCTTGGAAACACCATATATTTT. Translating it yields CASSLDLGNTIYF.

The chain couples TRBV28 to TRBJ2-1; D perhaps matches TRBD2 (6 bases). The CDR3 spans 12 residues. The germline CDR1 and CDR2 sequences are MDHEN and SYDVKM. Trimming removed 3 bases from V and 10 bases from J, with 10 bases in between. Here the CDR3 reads CASSLTRGEQFF. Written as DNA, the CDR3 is TGTGCCAGCAGTTTGACTAGAGGCGAGCAGTTCTTC.

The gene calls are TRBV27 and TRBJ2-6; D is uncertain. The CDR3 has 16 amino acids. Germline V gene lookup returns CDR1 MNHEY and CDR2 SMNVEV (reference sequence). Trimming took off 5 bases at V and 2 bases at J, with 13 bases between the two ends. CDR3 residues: CASSASLRTGANVLTF. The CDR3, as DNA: TGTGCCAGCAGTGCCTCCCTCCGGACTGGGGCCAACGTCCTGACTTTC.

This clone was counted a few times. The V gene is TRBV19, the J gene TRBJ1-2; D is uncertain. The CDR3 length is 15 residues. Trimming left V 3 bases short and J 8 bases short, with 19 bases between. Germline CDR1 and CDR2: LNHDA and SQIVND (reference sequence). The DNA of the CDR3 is TGTGCCAGTAGTATTGTGAGTCCACGGTTGTTCGGCTACACCTTC. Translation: CASSIVSPRLFGYTF.

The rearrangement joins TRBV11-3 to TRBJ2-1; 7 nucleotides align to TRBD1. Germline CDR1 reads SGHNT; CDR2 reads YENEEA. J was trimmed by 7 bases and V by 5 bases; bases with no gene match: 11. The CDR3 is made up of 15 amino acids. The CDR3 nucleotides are TGTGCCAGCAGCAAGGAACCGGGACAGCTAAATGAGCAGTTCTTC. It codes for CASSKEPGQLNEQFF.